This paragraph covers one TCR beta chain sequence. Its antigen is not known. The sample belongs to a study of OX40 agonist ivuxolimab in advanced cancers. On the study more broadly: Administration of intravenous ivuxolimab to patients occurred every 2 weeks at 0.01 to 10 mg/kg. General study points: Also showing low normalized T-cell clonal expansion were some of the nonresponders.

The method was immunoSEQ multiplex PCR; TCRdb's version includes in-frame clones alone and lacks a portion of them. Seen here are 3,700 or so clones, about 70% observed once, and the top ten hold roughly 85%. Germline CDR1 reads ENHRY; CDR2 reads SYGVKD. This CDR3 spans 12 amino acids. Deletions cut 6 bases from V and 3 bases from J, with 8 bases between. The sequence came from an adult with an advanced solid tumor such as melanoma, head and neck, liver or kidney cancer. The chain employs TRBV10-3 and TRBJ1-2; D is perhaps TRBD1 (5 bases). Specimen: CD4+ or CD8+ T cells sorted from blood, collected in a trial of the OX40 agonist ivuxolimab. CDR3 loop: CAIRGGDYGYTF. CDR3 nucleotide sequence: TGTGCCATCAGAGGAGGGGACTATGGCTACACCTTC.